This TCR beta chain was observed in a study of cytomegalovirus exposure and HLA in healthy donors. Study overall: The 110 or so validation repertoires used a platform that matched the one used for the 500 to 700 first-cohort repertoires, as a later analysis reported.

Regarding this clone: The antigen is undetermined.

The method was immunoSEQ multiplex PCR; TCRdb's version includes in-frame clones alone and lacks a portion of them. The table includes over 200,000 clones, less than 95% detected once. Study-level points and caveats: Cytomegalovirus-associated TCR beta chains were listed, numbering 150 to 200.

Per germline, CDR1 SEHNR and CDR2 FQNEAQ (reference sequence). The CDR3 sequence is 16 residues long. J was trimmed by 5 bases and V by 5 bases; bases with no gene match: 5. The chain is built from TRBV7-9 and TRBJ2-1; 14 nucleotides match TRBD2. Sequenced input: PBMCs. The sequence was obtained from a woman aged 25 to 45 in good health and CMV-seronegative. In nucleotides, the CDR3 is TGTGCCAGCAGCCTGAGACTAGCGGGAGGGAACAATGAGCAGTTCTTC. This codes for CASSLRLAGGNNEQFF.